The present T cell receptor (beta chain) was sequenced within a study of blood T cell repertoires in COVID-19. Study-wide context: Sites in the United States, Italy and Spain provided acute and convalescent COVID-19 samples.

This clone has a handful of counts. Original processing methods: For nucleated cells, counts were estimated from reference gene primer amplification. Assay used: immunoSEQ multiplex PCR; TCRdb lists only in-frame clones, some missing. V and J calls and clone size are given by that table; D and trimming were obtained from the DNA. Among around 250,000 clones listed, roughly 80% were seen once. CDR3 length equals 16 residues. Germline V lookup: CDR1 KGHSH, CDR2 LQKENI. Trimming cost V 3 bases and J 0 bases, with 9 bases left between them. The material sequenced was peripheral blood. V and J are TRBV18 and TRBJ2-6, with D possibly TRBD2 on 6 matching bases. The sequence came from a woman under 30 with acute or convalescent COVID-19. The CDR3 loop is CASSPGLHSGANVLTF. The CDR3 DNA reads as TGTGCCAGCTCACCGGGACTGCACTCTGGGGCCAACGTCCTGACTTTC.